This record concerns one T cell receptor (beta chain) sequence. The record originates from a study of T cells in localized non-small cell lung cancer. The method was immunoSEQ multiplex PCR; TCRdb's version includes in-frame clones alone and lacks a portion of them. The sample lists under 150,000 clones, 80% to 90% occurring once. The specimen comprised peripheral blood, sampled before any cancer treatment. This receptor was taken from a female donor at least 60 years old with stage I lung adenocarcinoma.

The CDR3 sequence: CATRQRTGDPYEQYF. CDR3 DNA sequence: TGTGCCACCAGGCAAAGGACAGGGGATCCCTACGAGCAGTACTTC. The chain employs TRBV15 and TRBJ2-7; 9 nucleotides align to TRBD1. This CDR3 has 15 amino acids. Trimming removed 6 bases from V and 2 bases from J; junction bases left unmatched: 8. Germline V gene data show CDR1 as LNHNV and CDR2 as YYDKDF (reference sequence).